Listed below are T cell receptor beta chains from one sample, sequenced in a study of T-cell memory formation after mild COVID-19. TCRdb reanalysed the 5' RACE reads using MiXCR and keeps one entry per CDR3 protein. Of approximately 490,000 distinct CDR3 sequences listed, around 21% are singletons. The sample consisted of PBMCs or a T cell subset sorted from them (not recorded which). The receptors come from an adult woman who had mild COVID-19 (a few samples of this study predate the infection). Cell type and time point are not known. Each CDR3 is given with its conserved first and last residue. A D gene is named only where the DNA matches it firmly. Some rows mark clone size as missing; the rest say once, few, many or name a class of expanded clone.

.	few	TRBV6-5	TRBJ2-1	TGTGCCAGCAGTTACACGGGGTACGGGACAGGGACTAGCTCCTACAATGAGCAGTTCTTC	CASSYTGYGTGTSSYNEQFF
.	few	TRBV20-1	TRBJ1-1	TGCAGTGCTAGGAATGCGGGGCCCCTTACTGAAGCTTTCTTT	CSARNAGPLTEAFF
TRBD2	few	TRBV29-1	TRBJ2-7	TGCAGCGTTGAAGGTAGCGGGAGTTGCACCTACGAGCAGTACTTC	CSVEGSGSCTYEQYF
TRBD1	.	TRBV4-1	TRBJ1-5	TGCGCCAGCAAAGACAGGGTTGGCTCCAATCAGCCCCAGCATTTT	CASKDRVGSNQPQHF
.	few	TRBV29-1	TRBJ2-7	TGCAGCGTTGAAACGACTTCCTCGAGCTCCTACGAGCAGTACTTC	CSVETTSSSSYEQYF
.	few	TRBV6-1	TRBJ1-2	TGTGCCAGCAGTGAATCGAGGAGCTATGGCTACACCTTC	CASSESRSYGYTF
TRBD2	.	TRBV12-3/TRBV12-4	TRBJ2-2	TGTGCCAGCTCCCAGGATAGCGGGAGAACCGGGGAGCTGTTTTTT	CASSQDSGRTGELFF
.	few	TRBV24-1	TRBJ2-3	TGTGCCACCAGTGGGGGGGCAAGGAAGACCACAGATACGCAGTATTTT	CATSGGARKTTDTQYF
.	.	TRBV24-1	TRBJ2-1	TGTGCCACCAGTGATTTTGGCGACCTTAGGACGTACAATGAGCAGTTCTTC	CATSDFGDLRTYNEQFF
TRBD2	few	TRBV29-1	TRBJ2-3	TGCAGCGTTGAGGTTAGCGGGAGCACAGATACGCAGTATTTT	CSVEVSGSTDTQYF
TRBD1	.	TRBV6-5	TRBJ1-2	TGTGCCAGCCGGACCAGACAGGGGGCGTTCGGCTACACCTTC	CASRTRQGAFGYTF
.	many	TRBV4-2	TRBJ2-3	TGTGCCAGCAGCCAAGGGGCACAGGGGGGGGAAGATACGCAGTATTTT	CASSQGAQGGEDTQYF
.	.	TRBV29-1	TRBJ2-2	TGCAGCGTTGAGGAAGGAACGCACACCGGGGAGCTGTTTTTT	CSVEEGTHTGELFF
TRBD2	many	TRBV5-5	TRBJ2-3	TGTGCCAGCAGCTTGGGGGCTAGCGGGAGAACAGATACGCAGTATTTT	CASSLGASGRTDTQYF
TRBD2	few	TRBV7-9	TRBJ2-1	TGTGCCAGCAGCTTAGCGGGGTTAACTTCTAGCGGGAGAGGAGGTGAGCAGTTCTTC	CASSLAGLTSSGRGGEQFF
TRBD2	.	TRBV20-1	TRBJ2-5	TGCAGTGCTAGGCCCTCGGGACTAGCGGGAAAAGAGACCCAGTACTTC	CSARPSGLAGKETQYF
.	few	TRBV5-4	TRBJ2-7	TGTGCCAGCAGCTCACCCTCACCCTCGGGCGAGCAGTACTTC	CASSSPSPSGEQYF
TRBD1	.	TRBV20-1	TRBJ2-1	TGCAGTGTTTCGGACAGGGGAAGGGTCAATGAGCAGTTCTTC	CSVSDRGRVNEQFF
.	many	TRBV4-1	TRBJ2-3	TGCGCCAGCAGCCAAGATCAAGCTAGGGGGAGAGATACGCAGTATTTT	CASSQDQARGRDTQYF
.	few	TRBV15	TRBJ2-1	TGTGCCACCAGCAGAGGGAGGGACCTAGAGAATGAGCAGTTCTTC	CATSRGRDLENEQFF
TRBD1	few	TRBV12-3/TRBV12-4	TRBJ2-1	TGTGCCAGCAGTTGGCAACCGGACAGGGGCTATTTCAATGAGCAGTTCTTC	CASSWQPDRGYFNEQFF
TRBD2	few	TRBV7-9	TRBJ2-1	TGTGCCAGCAGCTTAGGGTCCCTAGGGGCGGGGGTCGGTGAGCAGTTCTTC	CASSLGSLGAGVGEQFF
.	many	TRBV12-3/TRBV12-4	TRBJ2-7	TGTGCCAGCAGTCTAACCGATTGGTCGTCCCTAGGTCACTACGAGCAGTACTTC	CASSLTDWSSLGHYEQYF
TRBD2	few	TRBV5-1	TRBJ2-3	TGCGCCAGCAGCCACGACTGGCGGGGGTCAGATACGCAGTATTTT	CASSHDWRGSDTQYF
.	.	TRBV10-3	TRBJ1-1	TGTGCCATCAGTGATGTACCGGACACTGAAGCTTTCTTT	CAISDVPDTEAFF
TRBD1	.	TRBV9	TRBJ1-5	TGTGCCAGCAGCGTAGACGGACAGGGTTCAGATCAGCCCCAGCATTTT	CASSVDGQGSDQPQHF
.	.	TRBV5-1	TRBJ2-7	TGCGCCAGCAGCCACGGGACTGATCCTCCTACGACGCAGTACTTC	CASSHGTDPPTTQYF
TRBD1	.	TRBV29-1	TRBJ2-7	TGCAGCGCGGGCAGACAGGGCTCCTACGAGCAGTACTTC	CSAGRQGSYEQYF
.	.	TRBV7-9	TRBJ1-3	TGTGCCAGCAGCTCCCCGGGGGGACGAGGAAACACCATATATTTT	CASSSPGGRGNTIYF
.	.	TRBV27	TRBJ2-7	TGTGCCAGCAGTATGCTCCCGGGTGTAGGGGGCTACGAGCAGTACTTC	CASSMLPGVGGYEQYF
.	many	TRBV24-1	TRBJ2-1	TGTGCCACCAGTGATCAAGGGCCATTTAACAATGAGCAGTTCTTC	CATSDQGPFNNEQFF
.	.	TRBV7-8	TRBJ1-1	TGTGCCAGCAGCTACCTGGCGGGACAAAAATTCACCACGGAAGCTTTCTTT	CASSYLAGQKFTTEAFF
.	many	TRBV4-2	TRBJ2-5	TGTGCCAGCAGCCAAGAGGTGGGAATGGAGACCCAGTACTTC	CASSQEVGMETQYF
TRBD2	many	TRBV5-1	TRBJ2-7	TGCGCCAGCAGCGCCGCGGGGGGCTGGGAGCAGTACTTC	CASSAAGGWEQYF
.	.	TRBV6-2/TRBV6-3	TRBJ1-2	TGTGCCACGTCGGATGGCCAGACCTATGGCTACACCTTC	CATSDGQTYGYTF
.	few	TRBV7-9	TRBJ1-1	TGTGCCAGCAGCCAAAACAGGGCCGCTGAAGCTTTCTTT	CASSQNRAAEAFF
.	few	TRBV29-1	TRBJ2-1	TGCAGCGTTGACTACGGACAGACCTACAATGAGCAGTTCTTC	CSVDYGQTYNEQFF
.	few	TRBV3-1	TRBJ2-2	TGTGCCAGCGGCCGGAGCGATTTAAATGGGGAGCTGTTTTTT	CASGRSDLNGELFF
.	.	TRBV5-5	TRBJ1-1	TGTGCCAGCAGTGCCCGGACGGTGAACACTGAAGCTTTCTTT	CASSARTVNTEAFF
.	.	TRBV20-1	TRBJ2-6	TGCAGTGTCCCAGCTGGGGCCAACGTCCTGACTTTC	CSVPAGANVLTF
.	.	TRBV7-2	TRBJ1-1	TGTGCCAGCAGCTTAGTGACAGCGGTGAACACTGAAGCTTTCTTT	CASSLVTAVNTEAFF
.	.	TRBV4-2	TRBJ2-3	TGTGCCAGCAGCCAAAGGGCTACTTCTAGCACAGATACGCAGTATTTT	CASSQRATSSTDTQYF
.	few	TRBV12-3/TRBV12-4	TRBJ2-7	TGTGCCAGCAGCCCCGGACCTCAAAAGGGTTCCTACGAGCAGTACTTC	CASSPGPQKGSYEQYF
TRBD2	few	TRBV6-6	TRBJ2-5	TGTGCCAGCAACGACGGACTAGCGGGAGGAAAGACCCAGTACTTC	CASNDGLAGGKTQYF
.	.	TRBV6-5	TRBJ2-1	TGTGCCAGCAGAACCGGGACTGCGAACAATGAGCAGTTCTTC	CASRTGTANNEQFF
TRBD1	few	TRBV6-5	TRBJ2-4	TGTGCCAGCAGAGGGGACAGGGGTTCCAAAAACATTCAGTACTTC	CASRGDRGSKNIQYF
.	few	TRBV11-2	TRBJ2-4	TGTGCCAGCAGCTTAGGAGGATATGGGATTCAGTACTTC	CASSLGGYGIQYF
.	few	TRBV29-1	TRBJ1-1	TGCAGCGTTGAAGGTCGGACGAACACTGAAGCTTTCTTT	CSVEGRTNTEAFF
TRBD1	.	TRBV5-4	TRBJ1-1	TGTGCCAGCAACCGACAGGGTAATTTTGAAGCTTTCTTT	CASNRQGNFEAFF
.	few	TRBV29-1	TRBJ2-7	TGCAGCGTCGCGGGACAGACCTACGAGCAGTACTTC	CSVAGQTYEQYF
TRBD2	.	TRBV6-5	TRBJ2-1	TGTGCCAGCAGTTACTCGAGGAGGGGGCTAGCGGGGGTCTACAATGAGCAGTTCTTC	CASSYSRRGLAGVYNEQFF
.	.	TRBV10-3	TRBJ1-4	TGTGCCATTTCCCAAGGGGCAGCAACTAATGAAAAACTGTTTTTT	CAISQGAATNEKLFF